This T cell receptor (beta chain) was documented in a study of blood T cell repertoires in COVID-19. About the research overall: COVID-19 samples, acute and convalescent, were from the United States, Italy and Spain. The analysed material was cDNA or gDNA that came from T cells, B-cell-depleted T cells, or PBMCs.

Participant age was roughly 18 to 95 years, and participants resided in 25 or so US areas. Participants had their cohort set by participant-reported clinical history. V lost 0 bases, J lost 4 bases, and 5 bases stayed unmatched. CDR3 length: 17 residues. Germline CDR1 is LGHNA and CDR2 is YSLEER. Generated by immunoSEQ multiplex PCR, the TCRdb table keeps only in-frame clones and is missing some. The repertoire holds a few hundred thousand clones, with 65% to 90% as singletons. J is TRBJ2-1 and V is TRBV4-3; 11 positions match TRBD2. Source material: PBMCs or T cells enriched from blood (not recorded which). The receptor was derived from a woman in her thirties or forties with acute COVID-19. CDR3 amino acids: CASSQDRSGRGYNEQFF. In nucleotides, the CDR3 is TGCGCCAGCAGCCAAGATCGTAGCGGGAGGGGATACAATGAGCAGTTCTTC.